The rows below give T cell receptor beta chains drawn from one sample of a study of T cells in Graves' hyperthyroidism and ophthalmopathy. A single record per CDR3 protein comes from TCRdb applying MiXCR to the multiplex PCR reads. The table includes hundreds of thousands of distinct CDR3 sequences, around 42% detected once. Sequencing was done on a sample of peripheral blood or thyroid tissue (not recorded which). These receptors all stem from a woman between 18 and 30 years old with Graves' hyperthyroidism. CDR3s include the opening cysteine and the closing phenylalanine or tryptophan. A D gene is named only where the DNA matches it firmly. Clone size is stated in some rows and not others, as once, few, many or a class when expanded.

>TRBV10-1|NA|TRBJ2-5|14|many
CASSESDSQETQYF
TGCGCCAGCAGTGAGTCTGACAGTCAAGAGACCCAGTACTTC
>TRBV15|NA|TRBJ2-7|14|NA
CATSGHGDSYEQYF
TGTGCCACCAGCGGACACGGGGACTCCTACGAGCAGTACTTC
>TRBV29-1|NA|TRBJ1-1|13|NA
CSVSGTPNTEAFF
TGCAGCGTTTCCGGGACCCCGAACACTGAAGCTTTCTTT
>TRBV20-1|NA|TRBJ1-2|14|once
CSARSPDTNYGYTF
TGCAGTGCTAGATCTCCCGACACTAACTATGGCTACACCTTC
>TRBV29-1|TRBD2|TRBJ2-7|17|NA
CSVCGQESGLAGSEQYF
TGCAGCGTTTGCGGACAGGAGTCGGGACTAGCAGGGAGCGAGCAGTACTTC
>TRBV13|TRBD1|TRBJ1-1|15|few
CASSVAGQGSAEAFF
TGTGCCAGCAGCGTAGCGGGACAGGGTAGTGCTGAAGCTTTCTTT
>TRBV6-1|NA|TRBJ1-5|14|many
CASSEWGARQPQHF
TGTGCCAGCAGTGAATGGGGGGCGCGTCAGCCCCAGCATTTT
>TRBV7-2|NA|TRBJ2-5|12|many
CASSWTQETQYF
TGTGCCAGCAGCTGGACACAAGAGACCCAGTACTTC
>TRBV6-5|NA|TRBJ1-4|16|NA
CASSYLNRVPNEKLFF
TGTGCCAGCAGTTACTTAAACAGGGTTCCTAATGAAAAACTGTTTTTT
>TRBV2|NA|TRBJ1-6|14|many
CASSEHVGDSPLHF
TGTGCCAGCAGTGAACATGTAGGTGATTCACCCCTCCACTTT
>TRBV9|NA|TRBJ2-3|13|NA
CASSGDSTDTQYF
TGTGCCAGCAGCGGGGACAGCACAGATACGCAGTATTTT
>TRBV2|NA|TRBJ2-5|13|few
CASSYNLGETQYF
TGTGCCAGCAGTTACAACCTTGGAGAGACCCAGTACTTC
>TRBV19|TRBD1|TRBJ1-6|14|NA
CASSLKTGTSPLHF
TGTGCCAGCAGTTTGAAGACAGGGACTTCACCCCTCCACTTT
>TRBV20-1|TRBD1|TRBJ2-7|13|NA
CSASGTGDYEQYF
TGCAGTGCTTCCGGGACAGGGGACTACGAGCAGTACTTC
>TRBV20-1|NA|TRBJ2-7|14|NA
CSARDIRGTYEQYF
TGCAGTGCTAGAGATATAAGAGGGACCTACGAGCAGTACTTC
>TRBV24-1|TRBD1|TRBJ1-2|14|NA
CATPPRTGLSGYTF
TGTGCCACCCCTCCTAGGACAGGGCTCTCTGGCTACACCTTC
>TRBV7-3|NA|TRBJ1-1|13|NA
CASSQIGRAEAFF
TGCGCCAGCAGCCAAATTGGCAGGGCTGAAGCTTTCTTT
>TRBV24-1|NA|TRBJ1-5|13|few
CATSVGVSQPQHF
TGTGCCACCAGTGTTGGGGTATCTCAGCCCCAGCATTTT
>TRBV7-6|NA|TRBJ2-7|14|many
CASSTRGESYEQYF
TGTGCCAGCAGCACACGCGGGGAAAGCTACGAGCAGTACTTC
>TRBV2|NA|TRBJ1-6|12|NA
CASSKDSAPLHF
TGTGCCAGCAGTAAGGACAGCGCGCCCCTCCACTTT
>TRBV7-2|TRBD1|TRBJ1-2|15|NA
CASSSPGQGANGYTF
TGTGCCAGCAGTTCTCCGGGACAGGGGGCGAACGGCTACACCTTC
>TRBV5-1|NA|TRBJ2-5|14|many
CASSFGQLQETQYF
TGCGCCAGCAGCTTCGGACAGTTACAAGAGACCCAGTACTTC